This paragraph reports one TCR beta chain. This CDR3 is built from 16 residues. V was cut by 4 bases and J by 3 bases, with 16 bases left in between. Germline V gene lookup returns CDR1 SEHNR and CDR2 FQNEAQ (reference sequence). It was with unique molecular identifiers that the TCRbeta library was prepared. Each CDR3 protein gets one entry after TCRdb re-called the PCR reads with MiXCR. The profile shows some 500,000 distinct CDR3 sequences, around 20% of them singletons. The data originate from a study of T-cell reconstitution after alpha-beta-depleted transplantation in children. The TCR comes from a human donor who donated a stem cell graft to a child with acute lymphoblastic leukemia. The V call is TRBV7-9, the J call TRBJ2-1; possible D gene TRBD2, 6 bases. The sequenced sample was PBMCs from the stem cell graft donor, obtained from the stem cell graft. CDR3 nucleotide sequence: TGTGCCAGCAGCTATAGCGGTGGAGGCTACTACAATGAGCAGTTCTTC. Its protein product is CASSYSGGGYYNEQFF.